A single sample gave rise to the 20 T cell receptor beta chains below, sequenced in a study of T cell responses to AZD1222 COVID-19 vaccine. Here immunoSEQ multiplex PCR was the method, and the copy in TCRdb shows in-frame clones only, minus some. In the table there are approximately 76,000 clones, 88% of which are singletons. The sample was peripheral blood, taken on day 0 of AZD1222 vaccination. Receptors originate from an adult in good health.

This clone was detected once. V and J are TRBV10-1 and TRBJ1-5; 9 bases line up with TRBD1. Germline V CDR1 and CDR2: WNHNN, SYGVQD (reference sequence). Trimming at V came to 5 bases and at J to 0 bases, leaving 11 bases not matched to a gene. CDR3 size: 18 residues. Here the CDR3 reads CASSPRKTGGDSNQPQHF. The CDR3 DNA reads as TGCGCCAGCAGTCCACGGAAGACAGGGGGAGATAGCAATCAGCCCCAGCATTTT.

The CDR3: CASSRTGKGQPQHF. The CDR3 DNA sequence: TGTGCCAGCAGCAGGACAGGGAAGGGTCAGCCCCAGCATTTT. This rearrangement joins TRBV7-9 to TRBJ1-5; 8 bases line up with TRBD1. This CDR3 is 14 amino acids long. The trim removed 5 bases at V and 6 bases at J, leaving 6 bases unmatched. From germline, CDR1 is SEHNR and CDR2 FQNEAQ (reference sequence).

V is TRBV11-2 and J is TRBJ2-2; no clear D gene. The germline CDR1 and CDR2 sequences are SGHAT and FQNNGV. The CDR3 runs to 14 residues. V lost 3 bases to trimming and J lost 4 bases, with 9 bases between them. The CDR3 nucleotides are TGTGCCAGCAGCTTTGGCAGGTTCACCGGGGAGCTGTTTTTT. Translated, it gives CASSFGRFTGELFF.

CDR3 residues: CASSQQGAHGYTF. CDR3 sequence (DNA): TGTGCCAGCAGCCAGCAGGGGGCTCATGGCTACACCTTC. The V and J genes are TRBV7-9 and TRBJ1-2, with TRBD1 identical over 8 bases. CDR1 is SEHNR and CDR2 is FQNEAQ in the germline V gene (reference sequence). The CDR3 runs 13 residues. Germline trimming cut 5 bases from V and 6 bases from J; bases unmatched to any gene: 5.

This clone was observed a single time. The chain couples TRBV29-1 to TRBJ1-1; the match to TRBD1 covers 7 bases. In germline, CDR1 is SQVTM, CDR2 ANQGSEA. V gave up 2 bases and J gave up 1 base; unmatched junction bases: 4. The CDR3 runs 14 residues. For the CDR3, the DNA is TGCAGCGTTGAACTACAGGGGAAGAACACTGAAGCTTTCTTT. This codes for CSVELQGKNTEAFF.

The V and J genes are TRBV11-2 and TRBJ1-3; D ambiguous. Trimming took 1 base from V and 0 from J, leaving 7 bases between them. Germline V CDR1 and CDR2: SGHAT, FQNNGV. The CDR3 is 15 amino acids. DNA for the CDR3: TGTGCCAGCAGCTTAGGGACCAGCTCTGGAAACACCATATATTTT. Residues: CASSLGTSSGNTIYF.

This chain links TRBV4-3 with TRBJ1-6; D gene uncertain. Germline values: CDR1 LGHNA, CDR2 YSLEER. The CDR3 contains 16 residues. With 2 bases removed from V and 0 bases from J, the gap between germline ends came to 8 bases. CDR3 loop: CASSQYESSYNSPLHF. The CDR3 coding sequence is TGCGCCAGCAGCCAATACGAAAGCTCCTATAATTCACCCCTCCACTTT.

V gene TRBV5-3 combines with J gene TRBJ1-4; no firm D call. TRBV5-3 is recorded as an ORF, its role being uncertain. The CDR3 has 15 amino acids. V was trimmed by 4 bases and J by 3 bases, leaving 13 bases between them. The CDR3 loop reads CARSPPGVSNEKLFF. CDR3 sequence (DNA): TGTGCCAGAAGCCCTCCTGGGGTCTCTAATGAAAAACTGTTTTTT.

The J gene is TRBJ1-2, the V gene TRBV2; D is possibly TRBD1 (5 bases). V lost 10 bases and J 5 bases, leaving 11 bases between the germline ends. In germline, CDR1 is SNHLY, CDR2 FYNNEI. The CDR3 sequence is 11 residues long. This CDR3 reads CATDEGYGYTF. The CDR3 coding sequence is TGTGCCACCGATGAGGGGTATGGCTACACCTTC.

The DNA for the CDR3 is TGTGCCAGCAGCCCCTGGACAGGCGTTCGCTACGAGCAGTACTTC. It specifies CASSPWTGVRYEQYF. V usage is TRBV14 and J usage is TRBJ2-7; 7 bases align to TRBD1. The CDR3 covers 15 residues. CDR1 is SGHDN, CDR2 FVKESK, per germline. Unmatched junction bases numbered 9, after V lost 4 bases and J lost 3 bases. Full variable domain (remainder filled in from reference TRBV14 and TRBJ2-7): EAGVTQFPSHSVIEKGQTVTLRCDPISGHDNLYWYRRVMGKEIKFLLHFVKESKQDESGMPNNRFLAERTGGTYSTLKVQPAELEDSGVYFCASSPWTGVRYEQYFGPGTRLTVT.

CDR3 coding DNA: TGCAGCGTTGAAGAGGGGGCGAGGGGATCAGGTACGCAGTATTTT. Amino acids: CSVEEGARGSGTQYF. J is TRBJ2-3 and V is TRBV29-1; maybe TRBD1 (6 bases). The CDR3 is 15 residues long. The germline CDR1 and CDR2 sequences are SQVTM and ANQGSEA. Trimming stripped 0 bases from V and 8 bases from J, with 18 bases between.

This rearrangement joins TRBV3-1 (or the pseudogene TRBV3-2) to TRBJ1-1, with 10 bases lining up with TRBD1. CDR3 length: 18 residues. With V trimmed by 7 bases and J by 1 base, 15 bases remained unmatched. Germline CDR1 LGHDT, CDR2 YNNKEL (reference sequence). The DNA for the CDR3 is TGTGCCAGCACCAAAGGGACAGGGGTTTTAGGAGCGAACACTGAAGCTTTCTTT. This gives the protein CASTKGTGVLGANTEAFF.

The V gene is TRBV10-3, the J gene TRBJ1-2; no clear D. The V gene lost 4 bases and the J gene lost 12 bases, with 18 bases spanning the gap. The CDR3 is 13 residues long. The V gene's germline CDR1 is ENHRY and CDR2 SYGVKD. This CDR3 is CAISAGRAFRHTF. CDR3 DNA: TGTGCCATCAGTGCGGGGAGGGCATTTCGCCACACCTTC.

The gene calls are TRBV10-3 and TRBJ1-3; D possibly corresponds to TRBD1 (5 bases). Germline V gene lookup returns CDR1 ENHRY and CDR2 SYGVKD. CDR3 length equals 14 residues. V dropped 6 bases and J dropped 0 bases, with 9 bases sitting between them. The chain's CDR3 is CAIRATDSGNTIYF. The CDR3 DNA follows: TGTGCCATCAGGGCGACAGACTCTGGAAACACCATATATTTT.

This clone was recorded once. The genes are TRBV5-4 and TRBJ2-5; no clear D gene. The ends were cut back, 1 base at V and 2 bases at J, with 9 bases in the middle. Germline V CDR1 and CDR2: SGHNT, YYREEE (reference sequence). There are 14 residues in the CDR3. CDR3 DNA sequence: TGTGCCAGCAGCTTGAGGCACCGACAAGAGACCCAGTACTTC. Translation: CASSLRHRQETQYF. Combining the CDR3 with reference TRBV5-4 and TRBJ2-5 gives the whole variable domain ETGVTQSPTHLIKTRGQQVTLRCSSQSGHNTVSWYQQALGQGPQFIFQYYREEENGRGNFPPRFSGLQFPNYSSELNVNALELDDSALYLCASSLRHRQETQYFGPGTRLLVL.

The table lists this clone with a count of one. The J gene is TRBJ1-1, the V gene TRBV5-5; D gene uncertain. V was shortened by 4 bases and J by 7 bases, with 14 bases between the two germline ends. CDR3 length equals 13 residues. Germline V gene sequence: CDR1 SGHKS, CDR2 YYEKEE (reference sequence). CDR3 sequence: CASSQATGYEAFF. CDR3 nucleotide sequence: TGTGCCAGCAGCCAGGCAACGGGGTATGAAGCTTTCTTT.

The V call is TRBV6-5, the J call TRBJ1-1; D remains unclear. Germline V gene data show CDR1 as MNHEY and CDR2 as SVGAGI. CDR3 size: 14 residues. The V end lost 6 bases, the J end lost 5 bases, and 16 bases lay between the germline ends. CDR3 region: CASSLLTQSTEAFF. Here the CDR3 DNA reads TGTGCCAGCAGCCTTCTGACACAATCTACTGAAGCTTTCTTT.

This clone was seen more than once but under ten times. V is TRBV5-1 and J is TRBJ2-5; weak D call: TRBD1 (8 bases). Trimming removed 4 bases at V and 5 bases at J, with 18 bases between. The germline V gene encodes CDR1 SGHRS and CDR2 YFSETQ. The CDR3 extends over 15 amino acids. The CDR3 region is CASSPPGQGGETQYF. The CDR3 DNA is TGCGCCAGCAGCCCCCCTGGACAGGGAGGGGAGACCCAGTACTTC.

This CDR3 reads CASSLERRGPGANVLTF. The CDR3 DNA follows: TGTGCCAGCAGCTTAGAGCGTCGGGGGCCTGGGGCCAACGTCCTGACTTTC. This rearrangement joins TRBV11-2 to TRBJ2-6, with D possibly being TRBD1 or TRBD2 (6 bases each). V lost 0 bases to trimming and J lost 2 bases, with 11 bases between them. This CDR3 region has 17 residues. CDR1 is SGHAT, CDR2 FQNNGV, per germline.

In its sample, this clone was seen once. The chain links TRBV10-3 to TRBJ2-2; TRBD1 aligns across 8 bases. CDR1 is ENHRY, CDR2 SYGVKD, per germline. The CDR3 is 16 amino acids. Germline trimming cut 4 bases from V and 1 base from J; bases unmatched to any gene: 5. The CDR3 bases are TGTGCCATCAGTGGGACAGGGATAGAGAACACCGGGGAGCTGTTTTTT. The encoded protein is CAISGTGIENTGELFF.